Sequencing of this T cell receptor (beta chain) was carried out in a study of T cell responses to AZD1222 COVID-19 vaccine (dated by TCRdb to the early 2020s). Turning to the overall study: TCR sequencing was performed for more than 230 trial participants, of whom approximately 200 were given two doses of AZD1222 and some 26 were given two doses of MenACWY control vaccine. Trial participants were enrolled into age subgroups of 18-55, 56-69 and 70-plus years, which contained about 150, 27 and 61 TCR-sequenced participants, respectively.

The time point label on this specimen signifies: baseline before first vaccination. Vaccinee samples came from UK trials COV001 and COV002, including a single-blind randomized controlled phase 2/3 trial of AZD1222 (ChAdOx1 nCoV-19) in healthy adults. For TCRbeta chain sequencing, PBMC samples from trial participants were taken at day 0 and at day 28 after the second dose. As for this clone: Its antigen has not been determined.

V is shortened by 4 bases, J by 4 bases, and the region joining them spans 19 bases. In the germline V gene, CDR1 corresponds to MNHNS and CDR2 to SASEGT. The cysteine opens and the phenylalanine closes a CDR3 of 16 amino acids. Only CDR3 DNA remains: 48 bases, in frame from the first base. The CDR3 regions of human TCRbeta chains were analyzed by immunosequencing. The paper's processing steps were these. Repertoire TCRs were matched against a reference library of SARS-CoV-2-specific TCRs generated with the MIRA antigen-specificity platform. Breadth meant the fraction of unique TCRs that were SARS-CoV-2-associated, whereas depth meant the fraction of total T cells that were SARS-CoV-2-associated. Using the MIRA data, every spike-specific TCR was mapped to the spike region that the TCR reacted to and assigned to either a CD4 or a CD8 class. Log10-transformed breadth and depth values were compared by one-way ANOVA with Sidak's multiple comparisons tests. Sourced from immuneACCESS, this table was stored by TCRdb with only in-frame sequences that have V and J called. A share of the clones is absent; for the studies checked, an unresolved V gene accounts for under half, and the remainder has no known explanation. That table gives V, J and clone size, and the DNA gave D and trimming. The sample's table covers around 140,000 clones. Clones ranked in the top ten supply 2% to 2.5% of the sample.

The full study reports these points: Because no day 14 peak-response samples were available, repertoires were characterized only after the peak T cell response. Conclusions about previously exposed vaccinees are limited because only six or seven AZD1222 recipients were SARS-CoV-2 seropositive at baseline. Epitopes outside the regions mutated in the B.1.351 and B.1.1.7 variants were reportedly recognized by nearly half of the unique spike-specific TCRs. The whole spike protein was spanned by vaccine-associated CD4 TCRs, and dominant responses were seen in regions 160-218 and 743-854. After two AZD1222 doses, spike-specific TCR breadth and depth were significantly higher than at day 0 and than in MenACWY recipients. In the small 56-69-year group, the increase in depth fell short of significance, most likely because of low power. Most participants were white British and females outnumbered males, and the authors suggested that clonal diversity may have been underestimated.

The sequence joins TRBV6-1 to TRBJ1-2; D gene: possibly TRBD1, on 6 matching bases. The clonotype originates from an adult in good health. Sequencing was carried out using peripheral blood. DNA sequence: TGTGCCAGCAGTGCCAAACAGGGTTTCGGGGGCTATGGCTACACCTTC. Its translation is CASSAKQGFGGYGYTF.